This T cell receptor beta chain is from a study of T cell repertoires in cytomegalovirus infection. Study at large: The public TCR beta signatures pointed to both CMV infection and matching HLA type. Overall study findings and caveats: Accumulated public TCR beta family frequency recognized individuals carrying CMV together with the relevant HLA.

This clonotype turned up a few times. What it binds is unknown. Trimming took 5 bases from V and 7 from J, leaving 17 bases between them. This CDR3 spans 15 amino acids. CDR1 is SGHVS and CDR2 is FNYEAQ in the germline V gene. One entry per CDR3 protein results from TCRdb running MiXCR on the reads. The sample yields 300,000 to 400,000 distinct CDR3 sequences, over 7.5% seen once. The rearrangement uses TRBV7-6 and TRBJ1-4; D perhaps matches TRBD1 (5 bases). Sequenced sample: PBMCs. This TCR was sampled from a human donor in good health (CMV status not recorded). Some clones in this sample may be carry-over from other donors' samples. This chain's CDR3 is CASSPEGARGEKLFF. The CDR3 DNA sequence: TGTGCCAGCAGCCCTGAAGGGGCGAGAGGTGAAAAACTGTTTTTT.